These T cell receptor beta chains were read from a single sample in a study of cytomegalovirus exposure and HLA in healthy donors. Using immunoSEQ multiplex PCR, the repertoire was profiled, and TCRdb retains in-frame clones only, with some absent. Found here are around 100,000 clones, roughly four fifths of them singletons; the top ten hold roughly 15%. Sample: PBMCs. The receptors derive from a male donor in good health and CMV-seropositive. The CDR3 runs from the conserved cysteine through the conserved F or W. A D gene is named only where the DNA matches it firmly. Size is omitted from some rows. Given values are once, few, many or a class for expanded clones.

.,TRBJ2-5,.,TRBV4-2,CASSQWGRVGETQYF,TGTGCCAGCAGCCAATGGGGCAGGGTCGGAGAGACCCAGTACTTC
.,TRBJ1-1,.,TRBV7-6,CASSQNRGTGAFF,TGTGCCAGCAGCCAAAATCGGGGGACTGGAGCTTTCTTT
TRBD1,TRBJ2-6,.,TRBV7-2,CASNRDRSSGANVLTF,TGTGCCAGCAACCGGGACAGAAGCTCTGGGGCCAACGTCCTGACTTTC
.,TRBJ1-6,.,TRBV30,CAWRGPEGAGSSPLHF,TGTGCCTGGAGGGGCCCGGAGGGCGCGGGGAGTTCACCCCTCCACTTT
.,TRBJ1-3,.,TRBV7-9,CASSPPGVFLGNTIYF,TGTGCCAGCAGCCCACCAGGGGTATTTCTTGGAAACACCATATATTTT
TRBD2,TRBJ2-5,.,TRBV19,CASSPGGRETPYF,TGTGCCAGTAGCCCGGGGGGACGCGAGACCCCGTACTTC
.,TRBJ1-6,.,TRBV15,CATSRDRNSPLHF,TGTGCCACCAGCAGAGACAGGAATTCACCCCTCCACTTT
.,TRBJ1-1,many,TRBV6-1,CANSGDNTEAFF,TGTGCCAACTCAGGGGATAACACTGAAGCTTTCTTT
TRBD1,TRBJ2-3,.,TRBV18,CASSLLRDRRGDTQYF,TGTGCCAGCTCATTACTCCGGGACAGGAGGGGAGATACGCAGTATTTT
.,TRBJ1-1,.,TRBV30,CAWRRVTEAFF,TGTGCCTGGAGACGGGTTACTGAAGCTTTCTTT
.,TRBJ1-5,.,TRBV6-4,CASSPASNQPQHF,TGTGCCAGCAGTCCTGCGAGCAATCAGCCCCAGCATTTT
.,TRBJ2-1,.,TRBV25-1,CASSWASNEQFF,TGTGCCAGCAGTTGGGCCTCCAATGAGCAGTTCTTC
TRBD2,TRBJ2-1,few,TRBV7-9,CASSLVERGTYNEQFF,TGTGCCAGCAGCTTAGTCGAGCGGGGGACCTACAATGAGCAGTTCTTC
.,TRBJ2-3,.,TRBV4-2,CASRGWGLSGDFTDTQYF,TGTGCCAGCAGGGGATGGGGGCTGAGCGGGGACTTCACAGATACGCAGTATTTT
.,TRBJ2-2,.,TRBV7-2,CASSPIANTGELFF,TGTGCCAGCAGCCCTATCGCGAACACCGGGGAGCTGTTTTTT
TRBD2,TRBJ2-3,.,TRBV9,CASSVGLASDTQYF,TGTGCCAGCAGCGTAGGACTAGCATCAGATACGCAGTATTTT
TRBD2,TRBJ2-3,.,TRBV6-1,CASSATSGSPDTQYF,TGTGCCAGCAGTGCTACTAGCGGGTCGCCAGATACGCAGTATTTT
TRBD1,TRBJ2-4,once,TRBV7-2,CASSLRSGQGLQYF,TGTGCCAGCAGCTTAAGGTCCGGACAGGGTTTGCAGTACTTC
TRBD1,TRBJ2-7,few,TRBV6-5,CASSSPGQGAGEQYF,TGTGCCAGCAGTTCGCCGGGACAGGGGGCTGGCGAGCAGTACTTC
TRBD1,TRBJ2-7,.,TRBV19,CASSGGTGGSYEQYF,TGTGCCAGTAGTGGGGGGACAGGGGGGTCCTACGAGCAGTACTTC
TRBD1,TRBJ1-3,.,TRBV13,CASSLAPGQGIGNTIYF,TGTGCCAGCAGCTTAGCGCCGGGACAGGGGATAGGAAACACCATATATTTT
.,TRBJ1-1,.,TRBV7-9,CATRTALNTEAFF,TGTGCCACCAGGACAGCCTTGAACACTGAAGCTTTCTTT
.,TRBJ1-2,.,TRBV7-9,CSSSLQYYGYTF,TGTTCCAGCAGCTTGCAGTACTATGGCTACACCTTC
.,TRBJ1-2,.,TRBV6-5,CASSSDLYYGYTF,TGTGCCAGCAGTTCTGACTTATACTATGGCTACACCTTC
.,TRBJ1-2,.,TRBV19,CASSIDGSWGDGYTF,TGTGCCAGTAGTATAGATGGCAGTTGGGGGGATGGCTACACCTTC
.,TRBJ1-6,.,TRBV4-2,CASSQAYESYNSPLHF,TGTGCCAGCAGCCAAGCGTACGAGTCCTATAATTCACCCCTCCACTTT
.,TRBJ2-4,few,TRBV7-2,CASSLDRVGIQYF,TGTGCCAGCAGCTTAGACAGGGTGGGCATTCAGTACTTC
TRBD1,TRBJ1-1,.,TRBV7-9,CASSSGTGWNTEAFF,TGTGCCAGCAGCTCGGGGACAGGGTGGAACACTGAAGCTTTCTTT
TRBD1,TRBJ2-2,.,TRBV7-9,CASSFNRGRNTGELFF,TGTGCCAGCAGCTTTAACAGGGGGCGGAACACCGGGGAGCTGTTTTTT
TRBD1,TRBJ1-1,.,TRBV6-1,CASSWDRGNTEAFF,TGTGCCAGCAGTTGGGACAGGGGGAACACTGAAGCTTTCTTT
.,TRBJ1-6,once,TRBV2,CASSEESSYNSPLHF,TGTGCCAGCAGTGAGGAGAGCTCCTATAATTCACCCCTCCACTTT
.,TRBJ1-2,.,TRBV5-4,CASSLGMGQYYGYTF,TGTGCCAGCAGCTTGGGGATGGGGCAGTACTATGGCTACACCTTC
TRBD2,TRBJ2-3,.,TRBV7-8,CASRPAGSATDTQYF,TGTGCCAGCAGACCAGCGGGGTCAGCTACAGATACGCAGTATTTT
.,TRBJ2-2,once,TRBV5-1,CASSLDAPGLTGELFF,TGCGCCAGCAGCTTGGATGCTCCGGGGTTAACCGGGGAGCTGTTTTTT
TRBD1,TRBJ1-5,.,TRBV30,CAWSRGRGLGQPQHF,TGTGCCTGGAGCCGGGGCAGGGGGCTGGGGCAGCCCCAGCATTTT
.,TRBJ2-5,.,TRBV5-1,CASSLGGQQETQYF,TGCGCCAGCAGCTTGGGCGGACAGCAAGAGACCCAGTACTTC
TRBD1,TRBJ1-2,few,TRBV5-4,CASSLAGGAGGLYGYTF,TGTGCCAGCAGCTTGGCCGGTGGTGCAGGGGGACTCTATGGCTACACCTTC
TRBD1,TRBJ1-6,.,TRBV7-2,CASSYQGQANSPLHF,TGTGCCAGCAGCTACCAGGGACAGGCCAATTCACCCCTCCACTTT
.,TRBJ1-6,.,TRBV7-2,CASRPDGGAYNSPLHF,TGTGCCAGCAGACCCGACGGCGGCGCCTATAATTCACCCCTCCACTTT
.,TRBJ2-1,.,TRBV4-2,CASSQDRIDAGIDEQFF,TGTGCCAGCAGCCAAGATAGGATAGATGCAGGGATAGATGAGCAGTTCTTC
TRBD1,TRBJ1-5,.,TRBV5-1,CASSFDRDQPQHF,TGCGCCAGCAGCTTCGACAGGGATCAGCCCCAGCATTTT
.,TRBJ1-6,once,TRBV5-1,CASSLGGGGVGSPLHF,TGCGCCAGCAGCTTGGGTGGGGGGGGTGTCGGTTCACCCCTCCACTTT
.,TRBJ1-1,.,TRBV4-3,CASSQDEGAENTEAFF,TGCGCCAGCAGCCAAGACGAAGGGGCTGAGAACACTGAAGCTTTCTTT
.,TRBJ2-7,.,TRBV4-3,CASSQERGFSYEQYF,TGCGCCAGCAGCCAAGAACGGGGGTTCTCCTACGAGCAGTACTTC
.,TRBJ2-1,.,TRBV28,CASSLQGTYNEQFF,TGTGCCAGCAGTTTACAGGGAACTTACAATGAGCAGTTCTTC
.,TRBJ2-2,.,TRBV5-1,CASSTGWTGELFF,TGCGCCAGCAGCACCGGTTGGACCGGGGAGCTGTTTTTT
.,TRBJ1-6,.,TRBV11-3,CASSLIRGWNSPLHF,TGTGCCAGCAGCTTGATTAGGGGTTGGAATTCACCCCTCCACTTT
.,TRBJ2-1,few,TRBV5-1,CASSLDSYNEQFF,TGCGCCAGCAGCTTGGACAGCTACAATGAGCAGTTCTTC
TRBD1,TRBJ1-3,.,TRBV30,CAWKVGGVGNTIYF,TGTGCCTGGAAAGTAGGGGGCGTTGGAAACACCATATATTTT